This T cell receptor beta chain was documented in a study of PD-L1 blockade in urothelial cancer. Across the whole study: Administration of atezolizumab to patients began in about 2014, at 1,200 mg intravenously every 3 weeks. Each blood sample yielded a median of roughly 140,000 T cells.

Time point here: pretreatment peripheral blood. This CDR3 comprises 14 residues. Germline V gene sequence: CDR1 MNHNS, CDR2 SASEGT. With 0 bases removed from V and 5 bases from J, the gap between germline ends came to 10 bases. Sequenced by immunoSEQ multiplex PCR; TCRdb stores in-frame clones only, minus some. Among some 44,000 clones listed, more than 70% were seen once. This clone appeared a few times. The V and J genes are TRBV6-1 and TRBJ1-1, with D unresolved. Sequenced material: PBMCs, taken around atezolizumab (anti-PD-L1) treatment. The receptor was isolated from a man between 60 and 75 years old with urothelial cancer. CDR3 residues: CASSEARRGTEAFF. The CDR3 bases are TGTGCCAGCAGTGAAGCGCGAAGAGGGACTGAAGCTTTCTTT.